These T cell receptor beta chains were read from a single sample in a study of early T cells in non-severe SARS-CoV-2 infection. TCRdb reprocessed the 5' RACE reads with MiXCR, giving one entry per CDR3 protein. The repertoire holds 86,000 or so distinct CDR3 sequences, with more than 13% as singletons. Sequencing was performed on whole blood. These receptor sequences come from an adult who was a healthcare worker with PCR-confirmed SARS-CoV-2 infection or an uninfected control (not recorded which). CDR3s leave out the opening cysteine and the closing phenylalanine or tryptophan. D genes are given only for firm matches.

v_gene	d_gene	j_gene	CDR3aa
TRBV12-3/TRBV12-4	TRBD1	TRBJ2-1	ASSLDRGLYNEQF
TRBV20-1	TRBD2	TRBJ2-3	SASPASGVTDTQY
TRBV6-5	.	TRBJ1-5	ASREDSNQPQH
TRBV12-3/TRBV12-4	.	TRBJ2-1	ASSLRRFPSYNEQF
TRBV9	.	TRBJ2-1	ASSPWLASSYNEQF
TRBV29-1	.	TRBJ1-4	SAIHGKLF
TRBV7-2	.	TRBJ2-1	ASSWIRGGNEQF
TRBV2	.	TRBJ1-1	ASSDLGLNTEAF
TRBV20-1	TRBD1	TRBJ2-1	SARAGGVRNEQF
TRBV27	TRBD2	TRBJ2-3	ASSWLGAGGSTDTQY
TRBV29-1	TRBD2	TRBJ2-2	SVDPSGLAGELF
TRBV30	.	TRBJ1-2	AWRDRHSYT
TRBV14	.	TRBJ2-1	ASSQDSQIGPQGRLNEQF
TRBV29-1	TRBD1	TRBJ2-2	SVEDADRVNGELF
TRBV7-9	TRBD1	TRBJ1-5	ASSLGQGVQPQH
TRBV7-9	.	TRBJ2-1	ASSVLGRLYNEQF
TRBV25-1	TRBD1	TRBJ2-5	ASSESRGRLETQY
TRBV6-4	TRBD1	TRBJ1-1	AGSTGTENTEAF
TRBV11-2	.	TRBJ2-3	ASSLLSDTQY
TRBV6-9	.	TRBJ2-3	AAHAGACTDTQY
TRBV5-1	.	TRBJ2-1	ASSFQPTGNYNEQF
TRBV19	.	TRBJ2-4	ASSFDRALNIQY
TRBV5-5	TRBD1	TRBJ1-4	ASSPRDRGRGEKLF
TRBV12-3/TRBV12-4	TRBD1	TRBJ1-5	ASSLRDSLQPQH
TRBV7-2	.	TRBJ1-2	ASSPGMRYGYT
TRBV19	TRBD1	TRBJ1-5	ASPPWDREPHSNQPQH
TRBV3-1	TRBD2	TRBJ2-1	ASRRTSGDYNEQF
TRBV6-5	TRBD1	TRBJ1-2	ASTRDRGYGYT
TRBV12-3/TRBV12-4	.	TRBJ1-2	ASSPAPGTEGVYGYT
TRBV3-1	.	TRBJ2-3	ASSQNSGEPDTQY
TRBV18	TRBD2	TRBJ2-7	ASSPAGGPSYEQY
TRBV7-2	TRBD1	TRBJ2-5	ASSWGPPGQGETQY
TRBV30	TRBD1	TRBJ2-7	AWSVWTGGYEQY
TRBV11-2	.	TRBJ2-7	ASSPPGRRGNEQY
TRBV7-2	TRBD1	TRBJ1-1	ASSRRTGALTEAF
TRBV30	.	TRBJ1-1	AWSVGATTEAF
TRBV20-1	TRBD1	TRBJ2-7	SAPQGAIQY
TRBV3-1	TRBD2	TRBJ2-5	ASNPGSGGETQY
TRBV29-1	TRBD1	TRBJ2-7	SARGPDEQY
TRBV3-1	.	TRBJ1-5	ASSLGRGQPQH
TRBV6-5	.	TRBJ2-3	ASTMPGRDTQY
TRBV29-1	TRBD2	TRBJ2-1	SAETSGGYEQF
TRBV29-1	TRBD2	TRBJ2-1	SGFLAGGLSYNEQF
TRBV19	.	TRBJ2-5	ASSSRQQETQY
TRBV6-1	.	TRBJ2-5	AGEGSPQETQY
TRBV29-1	.	TRBJ1-1	SVVTGAEAF
TRBV19	TRBD1	TRBJ1-5	ASSIRGDTGDSGSNQPQH
TRBV18	TRBD1	TRBJ2-7	ASSPGQTYEQY
TRBV12-5	TRBD1	TRBJ2-7	ASGLALTGRGVDEQY
TRBV9	TRBD2	TRBJ2-1	ASSYLADSPVNEQF